This T cell receptor beta chain is from a study of memory CD4+ T cells and cytomegalovirus serostatus. Study-wide findings and caveats: CD4+ memory repertoires contained 67 of 164 reported CMV TCRbeta sequences.

Here immunoSEQ multiplex PCR was the method, and the copy in TCRdb shows in-frame clones only, minus some. The sample holds about 82,000 clones, 65% to 85% seen once. Trimming took 0 bases from V and 2 from J, leaving 12 bases between them. Germline CDR1 SGHRS, CDR2 YFSETQ. This CDR3 is built from 15 residues. As concerns this clone: The target antigen is unknown.

The sort gate was single viable CD3+CD4+CD8-CD45RO+ cells for memory CD4+ T cells. This sequence joins TRBV5-1 and TRBJ2-7; D may match TRBD1 or TRBD2 (5 bases each). The material sequenced was memory CD4+ T cells from blood. The clonotype was recovered from an adult in good health and CMV-seronegative. DNA for the CDR3: TGCGCCAGCAGCTTGGAAGGGACGGATCCCTACGAGCAGTACTTC. It encodes CASSLEGTDPYEQYF.